The 23 T cell receptor beta chains below all came from one sample that was sequenced in a study of blood T cell repertoires in COVID-19. Measured with immunoSEQ multiplex PCR; TCRdb has only the in-frame clones, and not every one. The sample has 450,000 to 500,000 clones; approximately 83% are singletons. The sample was peripheral blood. These receptor sequences come from a human donor in a cohort sampled during active COVID-19.

V gene TRBV6-5 combines with J gene TRBJ2-7, with TRBD2 matching 14 bases. Trimming cost V 6 bases and J 2 bases; bases outside gene matches: 0. The CDR3 runs to 14 residues. Germline V gives CDR1 MNHEY, CDR2 SVGAGI. CDR3 residues: CASRGLAGAYEQYF. The CDR3 nucleotides read TGTGCCAGCAGGGGACTAGCGGGGGCCTACGAGCAGTACTTC.

The chain is built from TRBV28 and TRBJ2-7, with unresolved D. Germline-derived CDR1 and CDR2 are MDHEN and SYDVKM. V was trimmed by 3 bases and J by 3 bases, leaving 6 bases between them. This CDR3 contains 12 residues. DNA for the CDR3: TGTGCCAGCAGTTTGTTCCGCTACGAGCAGTACTTC. Its translation: CASSLFRYEQYF.

The chain has TRBV10-3 and TRBJ2-1, with 7 bases identical to TRBD1. Per the germline V gene, CDR1 is ENHRY and CDR2 is SYGVKD. V lost 6 bases to trimming and J lost 5 bases; unmatched junction nucleotides: 4. The CDR3 contains 13 residues. The CDR3 protein is CAIRLDRNNEQFF. The DNA for the CDR3 is TGTGCCATCAGGTTGGACAGGAACAATGAGCAGTTCTTC.

This chain connects TRBV28 to TRBJ1-5; 9 nucleotides match TRBD1. Germline trimming cut 10 bases from V and 6 bases from J; bases unmatched to any gene: 4. The CDR3 has 12 residues. Per the germline V gene, CDR1 is MDHEN and CDR2 is SYDVKM. The CDR3 protein is CAISTGGQPQHF. DNA of the CDR3: TGTGCCATCTCGACAGGGGGTCAGCCCCAGCATTTT.

The rearrangement uses TRBV18 and TRBJ2-2; D is perhaps TRBD1 (5 bases). The CDR3 has 15 residues. V was shortened by 6 bases and J by 6 bases, with 17 bases between the two germline ends. The germline V gene has CDR1 KGHSH and CDR2 LQKENI. CDR3 nucleotides: TGTGCCAGCTCCGTTTTGAGCAGGGATCCCGGGGAGCTGTTTTTT. The encoded protein is CASSVLSRDPGELFF.

The rearrangement uses TRBV19 and TRBJ1-4; weak D call: TRBD1 (5 bases). The germline V gene has CDR1 LNHDA and CDR2 SQIVND (reference sequence). V dropped 3 bases and J dropped 7 bases, with 9 bases sitting between them. The CDR3 consists of 13 residues. In DNA, the CDR3 is TGTGCCAGTAGTATGTATAGGGGTGAAAAACTGTTTTTT. This translates into CASSMYRGEKLFF.

The count of this clone is one. The V call is TRBV6-4, the J call TRBJ2-1; 9 bases align to TRBD2. Germline CDR1 MRHNA, CDR2 SNTAGT. The CDR3 is 14 amino acids. After removal of 3 bases from V and 9 bases from J, the junction contained 6 bases not matched to a gene. CDR3 DNA: TGTGCCAGCAGTGAAAGAGCGGGAGGTAGTGAGCAGTTCTTC. Translated: CASSERAGGSEQFF.

The rearrangement joins TRBV19 to TRBJ2-7, with D perhaps TRBD2 (5 bases). The CDR3 extends over 13 amino acids. V lost 7 bases to trimming and J lost 6 bases, with 16 bases between them. Per the germline V gene, CDR1 is LNHDA and CDR2 is SQIVND (reference sequence). CDR3 nucleotide sequence: TGTGCCAGTACCGTTTCCGGAGGAACCGAGCAGTACTTC. Translated: CASTVSGGTEQYF.

V and J are TRBV28 and TRBJ1-1, with TRBD1 as a possible D gene (6 bases). From germline, CDR1 is MDHEN and CDR2 SYDVKM. V was cut by 6 bases and J by 11 bases, with 25 bases left in between. This CDR3 has 15 residues. This CDR3 reads CASSRSGQFIRQAFF. The CDR3 coding sequence is TGTGCCAGCAGCCGGTCAGGACAGTTCATCCGTCAGGCTTTCTTT.

The chain uses TRBV7-2 and TRBJ2-3; TRBD2 matches at 14 bases. This CDR3 comprises 16 residues. Germline V gene lookup returns CDR1 SGHTA and CDR2 FQGNSA. V lost 5 bases, J lost 4 bases, and 5 bases stayed unmatched. CDR3 coding DNA: TGTGCCAGCAGCGCGAGACTAGCGGGAGGGCCAGATACGCAGTATTTT. It translates to CASSARLAGGPDTQYF. The whole variable domain, filled in from reference TRBV7-2 and TRBJ2-3, reads GAGVSQSPSNKVTEKGKDVELRCDPISGHTALYWYRQSLGQGLEFLIYFQGNSAPDKSGLPSDRFSAERTGGSVSTLTIQRTQQEDSAVYLCASSARLAGGPDTQYFGPGTRLTVL.

This rearrangement joins TRBV2 to TRBJ1-2; a weak D match, TRBD1 (6 bases). The CDR3 contains 14 residues. V was clipped by 10 bases and J by 2 bases, with 17 bases between them. The V gene's germline CDR1 is SNHLY and CDR2 FYNNEI. CDR3 sequence (DNA): TGTGCCATCCGCCCGACAGGTTTAAACTATGGCTACACCTTC. Amino acids: CAIRPTGLNYGYTF.

The J gene is TRBJ1-4, the V gene TRBV6-6, with 7 bases fitting TRBD1. This CDR3 spans 14 amino acids. Germline V gives CDR1 MNHNY, CDR2 SVGAGI (reference sequence). The trim removed 6 bases at V and 7 bases at J, leaving 8 bases unmatched. The chain's CDR3 is CASRPQGVGEKLFF. CDR3 bases: TGTGCCAGCAGGCCCCAGGGGGTGGGTGAAAAACTGTTTTTT.

The chain has TRBV10-3 and TRBJ2-1; 7 bases map to TRBD1. After removal of 3 bases from V and 1 base from J, the junction contained 6 bases not matched to a gene. Per germline, CDR1 ENHRY and CDR2 SYGVKD. There are 16 residues in the CDR3. The CDR3 coding sequence is TGTGCCATCAGTGACCTCAGGGGGAAATCCTACAATGAGCAGTTCTTC. Amino acids: CAISDLRGKSYNEQFF.

The V and J genes are TRBV28 and TRBJ2-3, with 9 bases identical to TRBD2. Germline-derived CDR1 and CDR2 are MDHEN and SYDVKM. The CDR3 totals 15 residues. J was trimmed by 3 bases and V by 6 bases; bases with no gene match: 7. The DNA of the CDR3 is TGTGCCAGCAGCCCGCCTGCGGGAGGGACAGATACGCAGTATTTT. Translated, it gives CASSPPAGGTDTQYF.

The V gene is TRBV3-1 (or the pseudogene TRBV3-2), the J gene TRBJ1-1; possibly TRBD1 for D (6 bases). Trimming stripped 7 bases from V and 4 bases from J, with 7 bases between. The CDR3 has 11 amino acids. Per germline, CDR1 LGHDT and CDR2 YNNKEL (reference sequence). The CDR3 sequence: CASIRGTEAFF. The DNA for the CDR3 is TGTGCCAGCATCAGGGGCACTGAAGCTTTCTTT.

V gene TRBV10-3 combines with J gene TRBJ1-1; a weak D match, TRBD1 (6 bases). The length of the CDR3 is 16 residues. The ends were cut back, 0 bases at V and 1 base at J, with 12 bases in the middle. Germline CDR1 ENHRY, CDR2 SYGVKD. The CDR3: CAISESGAGANTEAFF. The CDR3 DNA reads TGTGCCATCAGTGAGTCCGGAGCAGGGGCGAACACTGAAGCTTTCTTT.

The chain carries TRBV7-2 and TRBJ2-1; 7 nucleotides agree with TRBD2. Germline V lookup: CDR1 SGHTA, CDR2 FQGNSA. V gave up 6 bases and J gave up 8 bases; unmatched junction bases: 1. This CDR3 has 11 amino acids. The chain's CDR3 is CASRSGDEQFF. The CDR3 bases are TGTGCCAGCAGGAGCGGGGATGAGCAGTTCTTC.

The V call is TRBV3-1 (or the pseudogene TRBV3-2), the J call TRBJ1-2, with TRBD1 as a possible D gene (5 bases). This CDR3 comprises 15 residues. Trimming left V 8 bases short and J 3 bases short, with 19 bases between. From germline, CDR1 is LGHDT and CDR2 YNNKEL (reference sequence). The CDR3 loop reads CASSPLPDTYYGYTF. CDR3 bases: TGTGCCAGCTCACCCCTCCCGGACACTTACTATGGCTACACCTTC.

V gene TRBV5-4 combines with J gene TRBJ1-1; 8 bases line up with TRBD1. This CDR3 contains 12 residues. The V gene end was trimmed by 7 bases and the J gene end by 3 bases; junction bases not matched to a gene: 2. The V gene's germline CDR1 is SGHNT and CDR2 YYREEE (reference sequence). This CDR3 reads CASGTGHTEAFF. The DNA for the CDR3 is TGTGCCAGCGGGACAGGTCACACTGAAGCTTTCTTT.

In this sample, this clone turned up once. The chain combines TRBV15 with TRBJ1-2, with D possibly matching TRBD1 (6 bases). Trimming shortened V by 5 bases and J by 5 bases, and 12 bases separated the two germline ends. Germline V lookup: CDR1 LNHNV, CDR2 YYDKDF (reference sequence). There are 13 residues in the CDR3. The CDR3 sequence: CATSPTGFYGYTF. CDR3 bases: TGTGCCACCAGCCCTACAGGGTTTTATGGCTACACCTTC.

Only one count was recorded for this clone. V usage is TRBV2 and J usage is TRBJ2-3; 10 nucleotides agree with TRBD1. The germline gives CDR1 SNHLY, CDR2 FYNNEI. J gave up 5 bases and V 7 bases, and 12 bases lay outside the gene matches. The CDR3 sequence is 16 residues long. This CDR3 reads CASNPGGTGDRDTQYF. CDR3 DNA sequence: TGTGCCAGCAACCCCGGGGGGACAGGGGACAGAGATACGCAGTATTTT.

The CDR3 nucleotides are TGTGCCAGCAGCTTAGACAGGGCCGGCACTGAAGCTTTCTTT. Its protein is CASSLDRAGTEAFF. The chain recombines TRBV7-2 with TRBJ1-1, with TRBD1 as a possible D gene (6 bases). Trimming removed 1 base at V and 4 bases at J, with 10 bases between. This CDR3 comprises 14 residues. Germline V lookup: CDR1 SGHTA, CDR2 FQGNSA.

The V gene is TRBV16, the J gene TRBJ1-5; TRBD1 matches 7 bases. This CDR3 has 16 residues. The ends lost 5 bases at V and 5 bases at J; junction bases unmatched: 12. Germline CDR1 and CDR2: KGHSY and FQNENV. The CDR3, as DNA: TGTGCCAGCAGCGGCAGGGACAGACTAGCGGATCAGCCCCAGCATTTT. It specifies CASSGRDRLADQPQHF.